Sequencing of this T cell receptor beta chain was carried out in a study of control samples from healthy donors and cancer patients (dated by TCRdb to about 2020). Libraries were constructed by the immunoSEQ multiplex PCR assay. Imported from immuneACCESS, the table was reduced by TCRdb to in-frame sequences with V and J called. These copies leave out some clones; in studies compared against another copy, an unresolved V gene accounts for under half, and the cause of the remainder is not known. The sample table shows 200,000 to 250,000 clones, and roughly 94% are seen once. The ten largest clones capture 1.5% of the sample. The CDR3 runs 14 residues from the cysteine to the phenylalanine. Solely the CDR3 DNA is kept, with 42 bases framed from the first base. Trimming removed 1 base from V and 1 base from J, leaving 8 bases between the germline ends. Sequences SGHRS (CDR1) and YFSETQ (CDR2) are obtained from the germline V gene.

Turning to this clone: Its antigen remains undetermined. Base qualities are missing; no much larger clone stands one base away.

In this chain, TRBV5-1 is recombined with TRBJ1-1; a weak D assignment points to TRBD1 (6 bases agree). This sequence was found in a man between 45 and 60 years old in good health. Source material: blood. DNA sequence: TGCGCCAGCAGCTTGCAGGGGTGGAACACTGAAGCTTTCTTT. This encodes CASSLQGWNTEAFF. Where the CDR3 stops, the reference TRBV5-1 and TRBJ1-1 genes take over; the full variable domain is KAGVTQTPRYLIKTRGQQVTLSCSPISGHRSVSWYQQTPGQGLQFLFEYFSETQRNKGNFPGRFSGRQFSNSRSEMNVSTLELGDSALYLCASSLQGWNTEAFFGQGTRLTVV.